This T cell receptor beta chain came from a study of cytomegalovirus exposure and HLA in healthy donors (dated by TCRdb to 2016 to 2017). Regarding the research as a whole: According to an earlier analysis of 550 to 700 of the donors, about 179 million T cells yielded over 100 million unique TCR beta sequences and about 300 Gb of sequence data. An early release covering 550 to 650 HLA-typed donors comprised 250 to 350 gigabases of sequencing data and 65 million to 100 million unique TCR sequences. Of the 398 genotyped donors, roughly 76% were placed in the genetic ancestry cluster associated with self-reported Caucasian donors. The study aimed to test whether signatures of past pathogen exposure could be identified by cataloging public T cell receptors. The study profiled the T cell repertoires of 550 to 700 subjects by immunosequencing and related them to cytomegalovirus serostatus. In addition to the first cohort of approximately 670 subjects, a separate validation cohort of 120 different subjects was used. High-throughput TCR immunosequencing, statistical association of individual TCRs with disease status, and machine learning were combined to predict cytomegalovirus infection status. To study patterns of TCR occurrence, a later analysis re-analyzed previously published TCR beta repertoires from 666 donors and added high-resolution HLA genotyping. Rather than drawing on any new phenotypic data, the later analysis identified candidate immune exposures from TCR beta sequences and the way those sequences occurred across donors. In an earlier analysis of roughly 540 of the donors, high-throughput TCR beta sequencing was used to judge whether each TCR beta V gene segment behaved as functional or pseudogenic. Alongside the repertoire data, information on donor age, sex, ethnicity and CMV serostatus was compiled. A later genetic analysis took genome-wide SNP genotypes for about 55% of the 666 donors and used that subset as a discovery cohort. Every discovery cohort repertoire had been produced on one sequencing platform. Both class I and class II loci were covered by HLA typing, at four-digit resolution. The number of donors typed differed by locus, with 629-630 for A, B, C, DRB1 and DQB1, roughly 520 for DQA1, 600 to 610 for DPA1, and around 450 for DPB1. Roughly 5 DR-DQ haplotypes were handled as single units for association and clustering, since linkage in the cohort was strong. Among 398 genotyped donors of the cohort, an average of around 240,000 unique TCR beta nucleotide sequences were sequenced per donor, around a sixth of them non-productive. Study-level results and caveats: Correlated functional status among segregating V segments might be attributable to linkage disequilibrium, but an unknown experimental factor could not be ruled out. Sequencing depth was assumed to be roughly uniform across donors in the presence/absence analyses, though that assumption may not hold. Because HLA typing was unavailable for some donors at each locus, only the typed subset was used in association tests. Approximately 16 rarely observed V segments, including chromosome 9 orphons, were excluded from the earlier analysis of about 600 of the donors because counts were too low. When HLA alleles, especially DR and DQ, strongly co-occurred, TCR associations were difficult to assign to individual alleles. Specific HLA alleles were associated with 16,951 TCR beta sequences at a false discovery rate of 0.05 in a later analysis. The 87-base-pair reads could not distinguish some IMGT-functional V segments, including TRBV6-2 and TRBV6-3, so those segments were excluded. In a later analysis, the rate of TCR association differed among HLA loci, with DRB1 alleles having the most associated TCRs and HLA-C alleles having the fewest. In vitro tests confirmed that a few of the cytomegalovirus-associated TCR beta chains recognize cytomegalovirus antigens. In an earlier analysis of 500 to 650 of the donors, most TCR beta V segments appeared in productive rearrangements about 87% or about 30% of the time, broadly matching IMGT annotations. The study listed 164 TCR beta chains as associated with cytomegalovirus. A further reported finding was that TCR beta sequences accurately predicted the HLA-A and HLA-B alleles for most subjects in the first cohort. The only immune exposure information available for the cohort was CMV serostatus. An association between a missense DCLRE1C variant and V-gene and J-gene trimming of TCR beta chains was found in a later genetic analysis and replicated in an independent cohort. This cohort had only TCR beta chains sequenced, and the lack of alpha or paired-chain data limited which features could be detected. Compared with equally common non-associated chains, HLA-associated TCR beta chains in a later analysis were more clonally expanded and had lower generation probabilities. In a later genetic analysis, fewer N-insertions in productive TCRs were reported among donors in an Asian-associated ancestry cluster than the approximately 670-donor mean. Most TCR sequences were seen in very few donors, while some public TCRs were found in many individuals. A later analysis found that most CMV-associated TCR beta chains appeared HLA-restricted, with HLA associations seemingly driven largely by CMV exposure. A cluster of highly shared sequence variants was judged likely to represent a technical artifact of the sequencing pipeline. In a later analysis, several top co-occurrence clusters were reported to appear linked to parvovirus B19, influenza, CMV and Epstein-Barr virus. The authors suggested that the approach could potentially be generalized to other disease states and immunological phenotypes. The classifier was reported to diagnose cytomegalovirus status with high specificity and sensitivity in both the original and validation cohorts.

Between the V and J ends, shortened by 0 bases and 4 bases respectively, the junction contains 16 bases. CDR1 and CDR2, per the germline V gene, are LGHNA and YSLEER. CDR3 length: 17 amino acids, cysteine to phenylalanine. Kept here is only the CDR3 DNA, which spans 51 bases and is read in frame from base 1. The receptor library was made with the immunoSEQ multiplex PCR assay. The multiplex PCR relied on a mix of 60 forward primers for TCR Vbeta segments and 13 reverse primers for TCR Jbeta segments. The CDR3 region of rearranged TCR beta genes was amplified from genomic DNA with a multiplex PCR assay. The Illumina HiSeq System was used to sequence the amplified TCR beta libraries as 87-base-pair reads. Processing in the source paper ran as follows. A later analysis counted approximately 84 million unique TCR beta chains across the 550 to 700 repertoires, and around 9.9 million of these chains were shared by at least two donors. Raw reads were error-corrected and collapsed into unique sequences by a nearest-neighbor algorithm in which closely related sequences were merged to remove PCR and sequencing errors. V, D and J gene segments were assigned by aligning CDR3 sequences to IMGT reference sequences. Each retained sequence needed at least a six-nucleotide match to both a V gene segment and a J gene segment. Rearrangements were classified as productive when the CDR3 lacked stop codons and remained in frame with V and J, and all other rearrangements were classified as non-productive. CDR3 was defined by IMGT convention, running from the second conserved V-encoded cysteine to the conserved J-encoded phenylalanine. The earlier analysis of roughly 590 of the donors excluded sequences that lacked an unambiguous match to a single V gene segment. In an earlier analysis of 587 of the donors, V segments were called functional above 56.7% productive rearrangements and were called segregating when the between-donor standard deviation exceeded 5%. A statistical classification framework was developed to diagnose cytomegalovirus status using the catalog of TCR beta chain sequences. A later analysis assigned V and J genes by comparing TCR nucleotide sequences with IMGT/GENE-DB human TR gene sequences. Using the TCRdist pipeline, a later analysis assigned CDR3 sequences along with most-parsimonious VDJ recombination scenarios. A later analysis defined each TCR beta chain by its CDR3 amino acid sequence plus V-gene family, and excluded reads lacking a unique V-gene family. As a way to deal with suspected cross-contamination and a sequencing artifact, a later analysis dropped 450 to 700 nucleotide sequences that were highly shared and had low generation probability. A later analysis calculated a clonal expansion index for each public chain from normalized within-repertoire ranks of inferred template counts. In a later analysis, generation probabilities were computed with a VDJ recombination model fitted to out-of-frame rearrangements, and the resulting probabilities were checked against IGoR. In a later analysis, TCR-TCR, TCR-HLA and TCR-CMV co-occurrence was scored with hypergeometric tests, and a repertoire-size bias correction was applied to TCR pairs. To estimate false discovery rates, a later analysis permuted the HLA or CMV assignments 20 times. A later analysis grouped co-occurring TCRs with DBSCAN, adding TCRdist sequence similarity when clustering within HLA-allele-positive subsets. For co-occurrence clustering, repertoires with fewer than 30,000 or more than 120,000 public chains were excluded, along with about five repertoires with anomalous nucleotide sharing. TCRdb limited this immuneACCESS table to in-frame rearrangements with V and J called. A share of clones is missing; checked studies link under half to unresolved V genes, and the rest is unexplained. Clone size and V and J calls were adopted from that table, with D and trimming inferred from the DNA. Here the sample has tens of thousands of clones; roughly three quarters occur a single time. Of the sample, about 1.4% is held by the ten largest clones.

The cohort consisted of 600 to 750 healthy bone marrow donors. At the time of sampling, all cohort members were nominally healthy, though unrecorded immune exposures were likely present. The donor tested CMV seronegative, placing the donor among the 352 seronegative members of the cohort. Every donor gave a peripheral blood sample, and the peripheral blood mononuclear cells from that sample were used for TCR beta sequencing. The Qiagen DNeasy Blood Extraction Kit was used to extract genomic DNA from the blood cell samples. As for this clone: The specificity of this receptor is unknown. Within one base of it there is no much larger clone, and no base qualities were kept.

The sequence was obtained from a male donor in good health and CMV-seronegative. Material: PBMCs. The sequence is built from TRBV4-3 and TRBJ2-1; matching of 5 bases hints at TRBD2 as the D gene. The sequenced DNA is TGCGCCAGCAGCCAAGAATCGGGAACGGGGATATACAATGAGCAGTTCTTC. Translation gives CASSQESGTGIYNEQFF.